This T cell receptor (beta chain) was recorded in a study of blood T cell repertoires in COVID-19. Study context: Sites across the United States, Italy and Spain contributed samples from acute and convalescent COVID-19. From T cells, B-cell-depleted T cells, or PBMCs came the material, which was cDNA or gDNA.

Individuals drawn from about 26 US areas were about 18 to 95 years old. Allocation to cohorts depended on clinical history reported by the participants. Sequencing used immunoSEQ multiplex PCR; TCRdb keeps in-frame clones, though not all of them. The sample records roughly 150,000 clones, about 85% being singletons. Germline V gene data show CDR1 as SGHDN and CDR2 as FVKESK. The CDR3 has 16 amino acids. Between the trimmed V and J ends, which lost 3 bases and 0 bases, there was a span of 11 bases. V usage is TRBV14 and J usage is TRBJ1-4, with D possibly being TRBD1 (5 bases). The source is a woman in her thirties or forties who had been exposed to COVID-19. Sequences were obtained from PBMCs or T cells enriched from blood (not recorded which). CDR3 residues: CASSHRTPATNEKLFF. CDR3 in DNA: TGTGCCAGCAGCCATAGGACACCCGCAACTAATGAAAAACTGTTTTTT.